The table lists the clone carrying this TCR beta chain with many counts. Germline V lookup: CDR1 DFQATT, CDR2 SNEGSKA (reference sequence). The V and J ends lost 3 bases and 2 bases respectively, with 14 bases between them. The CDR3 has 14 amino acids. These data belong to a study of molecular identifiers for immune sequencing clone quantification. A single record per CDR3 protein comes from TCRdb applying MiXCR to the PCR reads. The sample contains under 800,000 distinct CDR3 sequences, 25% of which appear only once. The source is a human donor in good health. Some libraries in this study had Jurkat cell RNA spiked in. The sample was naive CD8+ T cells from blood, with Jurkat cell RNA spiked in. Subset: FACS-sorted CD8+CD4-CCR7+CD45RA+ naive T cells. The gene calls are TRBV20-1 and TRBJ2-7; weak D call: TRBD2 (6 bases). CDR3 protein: CSASGTFPAYEQYF. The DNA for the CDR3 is TGCAGTGCTAGCGGGACTTTTCCGGCCTACGAGCAGTACTTC.